This TCR beta chain was retrieved from a study of regulatory T cells in long-lasting Graves disease. Looking at the study overall: Newly diagnosed Graves' patients took antithyroid drugs under 3 months.

Described time point: newly diagnosed GD, antithyroid drugs for less than 3 months. PBMC RNA was the source of the TCR library. This clonotype turned up a few times. Sequencing libraries for TCR beta were prepared with iRepertoire HTBI primers and Arm-PCR of CDR3 regions. TCRdb reprocessed the multiplex PCR reads with MiXCR, giving one entry per CDR3 protein. The sample carries around 400,000 distinct CDR3 sequences, approximately 15% recorded once. Trimming left V 6 bases short and J 0 bases short, with 14 bases between. The length of the CDR3 is 15 residues. In germline, CDR1 is LNHDA, CDR2 SQIVND (reference sequence). A further study also used this sample, focusing on T cells in Graves' hyperthyroidism and ophthalmopathy.

The gene calls are TRBV19 and TRBJ1-1; D remains unclear. The sequenced sample was peripheral blood mononuclear cells (PBMCs), obtained at new diagnosis, from a patient treated with antithyroid drugs. This TCR derives from a woman aged 35 to 49 with Graves disease. The CDR3 nucleotides are TGTGCCAGTAGAAGGACGCAAGAAATGAACACTGAAGCTTTCTTT. Protein: CASRRTQEMNTEAFF.